This is a list of T cell receptor beta chains from one sample in a study of blood T cells in healthy people across ages. TCRdb passed the 5' RACE reads through MiXCR, listing each CDR3 protein once. Of about 510,000 distinct CDR3 sequences in the sample, approximately 26% were seen once. This sample was shared with a second study, whose subject was T cells of mothers and their children.

Sequenced material: blood. The receptors here all came from a boy between 2 and 15 years old in good health. The CDR3 runs from the conserved cysteine through the conserved F or W. D genes are given only for firm matches. Rows may omit the clone size; those that give it use once, few, many or a size class.

>few|NA|TRBJ2-7|TRBV28
CASQWSGAYTYEQYF
TGTGCCAGCCAGTGGTCGGGGGCTTACACCTACGAGCAGTACTTC
>NA|TRBD1|TRBJ2-2|TRBV30
CAWKGQGGTGELFF
TGTGCCTGGAAGGGACAGGGTGGCACCGGGGAGCTGTTTTTT
>NA|TRBD2|TRBJ2-5|TRBV5-4
CASSLGGGGRQETQYF
TGTGCCAGCAGCTTGGGTGGCGGGGGGCGCCAAGAGACCCAGTACTTC
>NA|TRBD2|TRBJ2-5|TRBV2
CASNRLAGADGRETQYF
TGTGCCAGCAATCGACTAGCGGGAGCGGACGGGAGGGAGACCCAGTACTTC
>NA|TRBD2|TRBJ2-7|TRBV7-8
CASSLDGLAEYEQYF
TGTGCCAGCAGCTTAGATGGACTAGCGGAGTACGAGCAGTACTTC
>NA|TRBD2|TRBJ2-7|TRBV5-1
CASSLKASGSWEQYF
TGCGCCAGCAGCTTGAAGGCTAGCGGGAGCTGGGAGCAGTACTTC
>NA|TRBD1|TRBJ1-6|TRBV6-5
CASSLVTGGGSPLHF
TGTGCCAGCAGTCTCGTGACAGGGGGCGGTTCACCCCTCCACTTT
>NA|NA|TRBJ2-3|TRBV10-3
CAIRASTDTQYF
TGTGCCATCAGAGCTAGCACAGATACGCAGTATTTT
>few|TRBD1|TRBJ2-1|TRBV10-3
CAISESMGQGSPRSYNEQFF
TGTGCCATCAGTGAGTCGATGGGACAGGGGTCTCCTCGCTCCTACAATGAGCAGTTCTTC
>NA|NA|TRBJ2-1|TRBV11-1
CASSFKRNNEQFF
TGTGCCAGCAGCTTTAAAAGAAACAATGAGCAGTTCTTC
>once|NA|TRBJ1-3|TRBV7-2
CASSPSGAQAGNTIYF
TGTGCCAGCAGCCCCAGCGGGGCGCAGGCTGGAAACACCATATATTTT
>NA|NA|TRBJ2-5|TRBV7-9
CASVGPQGTQTQYF
TGTGCCAGCGTTGGACCTCAGGGGACGCAGACCCAGTACTTC
>NA|TRBD2|TRBJ2-1|TRBV7-9
CASSFGLAGGSSYNEQFF
TGTGCCAGCAGCTTCGGGCTAGCGGGAGGAAGCTCCTACAATGAGCAGTTCTTC